Listed below are T cell receptor beta chains from one sample, sequenced in a study of cytotoxic CD8 clonotypes in ibrutinib-treated CLL. Clones were sequenced by immunoSEQ multiplex PCR, and TCRdb holds only the in-frame ones, with some missing. The sample has 150,000 or so clones; 70% to 80% are singletons. The sample was PBMCs, taken after 24 months of ibrutinib treatment. The receptors shown here come from a human donor with chronic lymphocytic leukemia. Both conserved end residues are part of each CDR3. Clone sizes are given selectively: once, few, many, or a class where the clone is expanded.

>TRBJ1-1|NA|TRBV5-4
CASSLRGGDTEAFF
>TRBJ1-1|NA|TRBV10-3
CASSYPPQAFF
>TRBJ2-1|NA|TRBV11-3
CASSSLADLSPAEQFF
>TRBJ1-3|NA|TRBV7-2
CASSLQGTGDTIYF
>TRBJ1-5|NA|TRBV6-5
CASRPTGKGQPQHF
>TRBJ1-2|NA|TRBV28
CASRPGTGWGDYTF
>TRBJ2-1|NA|TRBV5-1
CASSLAVPGLAGYNEQFF
>TRBJ1-1|NA|TRBV6-5
CATHREEWTEAFF
>TRBJ2-7|NA|TRBV25-1
CASSEFGTSGAYEQYF
>TRBJ2-3|NA|TRBV9
CASSTTSTDTQYF
>TRBJ1-1|NA|TRBV27
CASSLFAGTEAFF
>TRBJ2-1|once|TRBV5-1
CASSQTGTPYNEQFF
>TRBJ1-5|NA|TRBV28
CASSLANQPQHF
>TRBJ2-7|NA|TRBV7-2
CASSYGGAIGGGQYF
>TRBJ1-6|NA|TRBV6-1
CASSGAGTGGKNSPLHF
>TRBJ2-7|NA|TRBV28
CASTSLAGASYEQYF
>TRBJ1-2|NA|TRBV6-6
CASSYYFGGYTF
>TRBJ2-3|NA|TRBV9
CASSERVWRTDTQYF
>TRBJ2-1|NA|TRBV5-1
CASTPLGQGEWDEQFF
>TRBJ1-3|few|TRBV5-1
CASSSTGRGNTIYF
>TRBJ1-3|once|TRBV2
CASSEGRGPTVDF
>TRBJ2-1|once|TRBV19
CASSIGGSPFQGQFF
>TRBJ2-2|NA|TRBV7-7
CASSLGLGETGELFF
>TRBJ1-2|NA|TRBV5-6
CASSLDSLYGYTF
>TRBJ1-5|NA|TRBV9
CASSAQQGWNQPQHF
>TRBJ2-5|once|TRBV11-1
CASSLADETQYF
>TRBJ2-6|NA|TRBV30
CAWGRDRVSSGANVLTF
>TRBJ1-1|NA|TRBV7-9
CASSFEGYTTEAFF
>TRBJ1-4|NA|TRBV9
CASSVGDRKDEKLFF
>TRBJ1-1|many|TRBV14
CASSQDLKENTEAFF
>TRBJ1-1|NA|TRBV28
CASSPPPWVVNTEAFF
>TRBJ2-7|NA|TRBV19
CASSIDWTPGLAGGTYEQYF
>TRBJ2-3|NA|TRBV13
CASSSGWGPQYF
>TRBJ2-7|NA|TRBV19
CASSIAAGHEQYF
>TRBJ1-4|NA|TRBV7-9
CASSQDSGRGEKLFF
>TRBJ2-7|NA|TRBV5-1
CASSTQGYEQYF
>TRBJ2-2|NA|TRBV4-3
CASSQSASGRGSELFF